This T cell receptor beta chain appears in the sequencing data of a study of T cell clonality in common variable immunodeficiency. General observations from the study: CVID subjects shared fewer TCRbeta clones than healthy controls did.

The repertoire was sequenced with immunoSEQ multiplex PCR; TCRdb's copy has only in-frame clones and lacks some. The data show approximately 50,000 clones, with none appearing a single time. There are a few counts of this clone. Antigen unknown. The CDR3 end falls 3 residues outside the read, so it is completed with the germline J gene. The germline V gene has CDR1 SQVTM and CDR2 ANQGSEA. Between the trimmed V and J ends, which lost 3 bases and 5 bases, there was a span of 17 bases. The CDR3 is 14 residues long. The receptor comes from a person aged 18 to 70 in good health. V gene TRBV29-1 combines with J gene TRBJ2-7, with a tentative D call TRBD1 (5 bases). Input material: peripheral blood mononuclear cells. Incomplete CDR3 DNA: TGCAGCGTTGACCCAGGGCGAGGCGACCACGAG. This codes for CSVDPGRGDHE. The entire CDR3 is CSVDPGRGDHEQYF.